The 3 T cell receptor beta chains reported below all come from one sample, sequenced in a study of immune evolution from preneoplasia to lung adenocarcinoma. Clones were read by immunoSEQ multiplex PCR, and TCRdb kept only the in-frame ones, dropping some. The sample carries about 3,900 clones, about 79% recorded once. Material: FFPE minimally invasive lung adenocarcinoma tissue. Source of these receptors: a person between 65 and 80 years old with lung adenocarcinoma.

This chain joins TRBV27 and TRBJ1-1; D not certain. V was pared by 6 bases and J by 1 base, with 15 bases between. This CDR3 region has 15 residues. Germline V gene sequence: CDR1 MNHEY, CDR2 SMNVEV (reference sequence). CDR3 sequence: CASSLLPDGNTEAFF. The CDR3, as DNA: TGTGCCAGCAGCCTACTTCCGGACGGGAACACTGAAGCTTTCTTT.

The chain carries TRBV28 and TRBJ1-1; D remains ambiguous. V gave up 5 bases and J gave up 3 bases, with 16 bases separating them. The CDR3 covers 15 residues. Germline V gene sequence: CDR1 MDHEN, CDR2 SYDVKM. The chain's CDR3 is CASSGKDSMYTEAFF. DNA of the CDR3: TGTGCCAGCAGTGGGAAGGATTCTATGTACACTGAAGCTTTCTTT.

The V and J genes are TRBV6-6 and TRBJ2-7; D tentatively fits TRBD1 or TRBD2 (5 bases each). There are 15 residues in the CDR3. Germline values: CDR1 MNHNY, CDR2 SVGAGI (reference sequence). Trimming left V 0 bases short and J 1 base short, with 10 bases between. CDR3 sequence reads: CASSYSGTESYEQYF. For the CDR3, the DNA is TGTGCCAGCAGTTACTCCGGGACGGAATCCTACGAGCAGTACTTC.